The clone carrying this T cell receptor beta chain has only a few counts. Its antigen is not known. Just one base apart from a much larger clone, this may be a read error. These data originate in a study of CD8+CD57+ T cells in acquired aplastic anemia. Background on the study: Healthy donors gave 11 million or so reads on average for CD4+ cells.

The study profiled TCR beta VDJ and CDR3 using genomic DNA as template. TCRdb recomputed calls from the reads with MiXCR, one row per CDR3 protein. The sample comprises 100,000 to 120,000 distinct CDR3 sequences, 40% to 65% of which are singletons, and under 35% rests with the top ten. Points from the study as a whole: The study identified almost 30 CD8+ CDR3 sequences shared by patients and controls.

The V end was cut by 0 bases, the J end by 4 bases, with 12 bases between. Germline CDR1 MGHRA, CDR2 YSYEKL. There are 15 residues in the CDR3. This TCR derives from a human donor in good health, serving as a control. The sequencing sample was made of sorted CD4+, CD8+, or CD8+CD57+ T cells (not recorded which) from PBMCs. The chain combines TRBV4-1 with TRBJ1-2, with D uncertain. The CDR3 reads CASSQDPVGSYGYTF. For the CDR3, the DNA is TGCGCCAGCAGCCAAGATCCGGTAGGAAGCTATGGCTACACCTTC.